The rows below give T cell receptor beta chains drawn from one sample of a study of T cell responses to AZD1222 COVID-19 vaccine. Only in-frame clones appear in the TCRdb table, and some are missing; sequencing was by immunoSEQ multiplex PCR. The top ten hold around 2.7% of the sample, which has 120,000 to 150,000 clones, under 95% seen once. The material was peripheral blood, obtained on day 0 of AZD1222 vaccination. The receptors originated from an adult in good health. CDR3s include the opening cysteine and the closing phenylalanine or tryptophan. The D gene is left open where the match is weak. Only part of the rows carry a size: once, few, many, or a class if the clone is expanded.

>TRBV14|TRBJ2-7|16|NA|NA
TGTGCCAGCAGCCATTCTCCGGGATATTACTCCTACGAGCAGTACTTC
CASSHSPGYYSYEQYF
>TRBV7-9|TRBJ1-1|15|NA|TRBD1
TGTGCCAGCAGCCTCGGGACAGGGAGACACACTGAAGCTTTCTTT
CASSLGTGRHTEAFF
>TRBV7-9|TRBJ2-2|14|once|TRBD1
TGTGCCAGCAGCGTAACAGGGGTCACCGGGGAGCTGTTTTTT
CASSVTGVTGELFF
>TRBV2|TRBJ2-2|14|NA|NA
TGTGCCAGCAGTCCGGGACGCCTAGCCGGGGAGCTGTTTTTT
CASSPGRLAGELFF
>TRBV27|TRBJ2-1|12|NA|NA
TGTGCCAGCAGTTTTTCATCCGATGAGCAGTTCTTC
CASSFSSDEQFF
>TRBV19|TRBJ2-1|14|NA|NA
TGTGCCAGTAGTAGGTCAGGGATATACAATGAGCAGTTCTTC
CASSRSGIYNEQFF
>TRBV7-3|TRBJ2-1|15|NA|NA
TGTGCCAGCAGCCGAGTTTTCGACTCCTACAATGAGCAGTTCTTC
CASSRVFDSYNEQFF
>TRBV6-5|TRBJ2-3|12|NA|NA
TGTGCCAGCAGGCGACAGGGAGGTGCGCAGTATTTT
CASRRQGGAQYF
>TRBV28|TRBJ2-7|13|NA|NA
TGTAGCGCCTGGGGGGCCGAAACCTACGAGCAGTACTTC
CSAWGAETYEQYF
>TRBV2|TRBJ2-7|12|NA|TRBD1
TGTGCCAGAAGAGACAGGGTCGACGAGCAGTACTTC
CARRDRVDEQYF